This T cell receptor beta chain originates from a study of T-cell reconstitution after alpha-beta-depleted transplantation in children. Points from the study as a whole: Where some patients showed high TCRbeta diversity at day 60, it came from recipient T cells and thymic progenitors that had survived. It was newly produced T cells that mostly accounted for T-cell counts and diversity one year after transplant. At around two months after transplant, the alpha-beta T cells were reportedly derived from several hundred expanded clones that came from non-depleted graft cells.

Trimming stripped 2 bases from V and 5 bases from J, with 8 bases between. The length of the CDR3 is 12 residues. The V gene's germline CDR1 is SGHRS and CDR2 YFSETQ. This clonotype occurred many times. Its antigen remains unknown. Unique molecular identifiers were built into the TCRbeta library. TCRdb itself ran the PCR reads through MiXCR, one entry per CDR3 protein. There are over 150,000 distinct CDR3 sequences in the sample; 5% to 7.5% occur only once, and about 4.4% lies in the top ten. This rearrangement joins TRBV5-1 to TRBJ2-7, with D tentatively TRBD2 (6 bases). Source: PBMCs, taken before TCRalphabeta/CD19-depleted stem cell transplant. The sequence came from a girl less than two years old with combined immunodeficiency, due to receive a stem cell transplant. CDR3 loop: CASSFRGDEQYF. CDR3 coding DNA: TGCGCCAGCAGCTTTCGCGGGGACGAGCAGTACTTC.